Described below is a single T cell receptor beta chain sequence and its context. This specimen belongs to a study of CD8 T cells in Susac syndrome. An input of roughly 0.5 to 1 ug of RNA was subjected to reverse transcription using random hexamers. The CDR3 of TCR beta was amplified by immunoSEQ multiplex PCR across 54 Vbeta and 13 Jbeta. One entry per CDR3 protein, called by TCRdb with MiXCR from the immunoSEQ multiplex PCR reads. This table holds a few hundred thousand distinct CDR3 sequences, 70% to 90% found once. This receptor was obtained from a human donor with multiple sclerosis. What was sequenced was CD8+ T cells from PBMCs.

The CDR3, as DNA: TGTGCCAGCAAGGGCAGGGTTTACGAGCAGTACTTC. Translation gives CASKGRVYEQYF. The chain links TRBV2 to TRBJ2-7, with a possible D match to TRBD1 (5 bases). Looked up from germline, CDR1 is SNHLY and CDR2 is FYNNEI. V lost 7 bases to trimming and J lost 4 bases, with 11 bases between them. There are 12 residues in the CDR3.